The clone carrying this T cell receptor (beta chain) was observed once. During active infection, Seattle patients enrolled and were then monitored through disease. This entry comes from a study of blood T cell repertoires in COVID-19. On the study more broadly: COVID-19 samples from acute and convalescent phases originated in the United States, Italy and Spain. The cDNA or gDNA used as material had been derived from T cells, B-cell-depleted T cells, or PBMCs.

TCRdb keeps only in-frame clones here, not all; method: immunoSEQ multiplex PCR. The sample includes about 200,000 clones, roughly 85% seen only once; the top ten take about 2.5%. Per the germline V gene, CDR1 is SGHTA and CDR2 is FQGNSA. This CDR3 contains 15 residues. Trimming removed 5 bases from V and 9 bases from J; junction bases left unmatched: 5. The receptor was derived from a woman in her seventies with COVID-19, enrolled during active disease. Input material: peripheral blood. The chain links TRBV7-2 to TRBJ2-1; 15 bases are shared with TRBD2. The CDR3 loop is CASSRTSGGATEQFF. CDR3 sequence (DNA): TGTGCCAGCAGCCGGACTAGCGGGGGGGCGACTGAGCAGTTCTTC.